This T cell receptor beta chain appears in the sequencing data of a study of chemoradiotherapy in HPV16-positive cancers. Study as a whole: Functional T-cell assays on a couple of HPV16-positive patients' cells defined candidate HPV-specific clones and common TCR motifs.

Germline V gives CDR1 KGHSH, CDR2 LQKENI. Trimming removed 3 bases from V and 5 bases from J, with 19 bases in between. The CDR3 runs 16 residues. TCRdb keeps only in-frame clones here, not all; method: immunoSEQ multiplex PCR. The sample has tens of thousands of clones, 88% seen once. The sequences come from blood, collected from a patient who underwent chemoradiotherapy. The TCR originated in a human donor with HPV-associated anogenital cancer. The chain carries TRBV18 and TRBJ1-2; a weak D match, TRBD1 (5 bases). The DNA for the CDR3 is TGTGCCAGCTCACCCCCCTTCGGGGGGAGCGGGTATGGCTACACCTTC. Translation gives CASSPPFGGSGYGYTF.